This TCR beta chain emerged from a study of blood T cell repertoires in COVID-19. Looking at the study overall: PBMCs, B-cell-depleted T cells, or T cells provided the cDNA or gDNA that made up the material.

TCRdb's copy holds only in-frame clones and misses some; the assay was immunoSEQ multiplex PCR. The profile shows around 200,000 clones, about 85% of them singletons. The V and J ends lost 5 bases and 3 bases, in that order; junction bases with no gene match: 5. Germline CDR1 reads LNHDA; CDR2 reads SQIVND (reference sequence). CDR3 length: 14 residues. The sequencing sample was made of peripheral blood. The sequence derives from a woman of 80 years or more with acute or convalescent COVID-19. The V and J genes are TRBV19 and TRBJ2-7; the match to TRBD1 covers 9 bases. CDR3 amino acids: CASSAGTGYYEQYF. The DNA of the CDR3 is TGTGCCAGTAGTGCCGGGACAGGGTACTACGAGCAGTACTTC.